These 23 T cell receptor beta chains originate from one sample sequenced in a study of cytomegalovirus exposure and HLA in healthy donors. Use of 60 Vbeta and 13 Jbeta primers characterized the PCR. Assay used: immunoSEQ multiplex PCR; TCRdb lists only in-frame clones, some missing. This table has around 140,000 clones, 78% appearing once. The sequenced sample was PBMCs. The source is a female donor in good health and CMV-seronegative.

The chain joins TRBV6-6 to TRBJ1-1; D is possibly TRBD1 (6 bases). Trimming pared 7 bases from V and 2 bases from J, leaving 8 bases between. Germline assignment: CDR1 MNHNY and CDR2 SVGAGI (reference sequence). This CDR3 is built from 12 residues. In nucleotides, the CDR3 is TGTGCCAGCACCAGGGGCAACACTGAAGCTTTCTTT. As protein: CASTRGNTEAFF.

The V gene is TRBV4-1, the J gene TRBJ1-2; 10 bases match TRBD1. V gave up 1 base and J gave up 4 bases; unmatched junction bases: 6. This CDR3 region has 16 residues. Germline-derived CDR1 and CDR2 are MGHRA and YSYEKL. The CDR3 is CASSQGDRGGSYGYTF. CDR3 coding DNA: TGCGCCAGCAGCCAAGGGGACAGGGGAGGTAGCTATGGCTACACCTTC.

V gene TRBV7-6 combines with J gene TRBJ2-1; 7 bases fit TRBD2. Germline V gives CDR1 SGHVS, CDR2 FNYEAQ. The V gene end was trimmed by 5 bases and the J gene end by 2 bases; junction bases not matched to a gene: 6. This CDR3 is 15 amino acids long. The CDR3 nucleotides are TGTGCCAGCAGCCTTCGGGAGGCCCCCTACAATGAGCAGTTCTTC. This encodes CASSLREAPYNEQFF.

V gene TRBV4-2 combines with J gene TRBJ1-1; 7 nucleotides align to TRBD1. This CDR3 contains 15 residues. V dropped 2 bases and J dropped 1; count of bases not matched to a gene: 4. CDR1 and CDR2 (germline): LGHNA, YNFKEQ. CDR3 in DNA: TGTGCCAGCAGCCAACAAGGACAGGCGAACACTGAAGCTTTCTTT. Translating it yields CASSQQGQANTEAFF.

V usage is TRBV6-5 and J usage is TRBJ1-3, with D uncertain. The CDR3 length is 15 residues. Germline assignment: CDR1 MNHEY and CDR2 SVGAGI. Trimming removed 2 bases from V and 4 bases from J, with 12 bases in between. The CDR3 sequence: CASSYRPLQGNTIYF. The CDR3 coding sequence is TGTGCCAGCAGTTACCGACCGCTACAGGGAAACACCATATATTTT.

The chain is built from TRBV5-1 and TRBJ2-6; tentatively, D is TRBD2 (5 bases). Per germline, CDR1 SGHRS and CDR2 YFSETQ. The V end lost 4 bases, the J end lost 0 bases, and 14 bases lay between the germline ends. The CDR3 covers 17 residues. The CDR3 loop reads CASSPLSGSSGANVLTF. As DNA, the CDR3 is TGCGCCAGCAGCCCCCTGAGCGGAAGCTCTGGGGCCAACGTCCTGACTTTC.

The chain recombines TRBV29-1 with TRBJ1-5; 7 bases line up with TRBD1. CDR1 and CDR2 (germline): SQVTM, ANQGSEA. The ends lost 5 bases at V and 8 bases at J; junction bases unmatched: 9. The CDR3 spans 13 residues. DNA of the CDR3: TGCAGCGTTAAGGGGGCCGTGGGTGAGCCCCAGCATTTT. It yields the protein CSVKGAVGEPQHF.

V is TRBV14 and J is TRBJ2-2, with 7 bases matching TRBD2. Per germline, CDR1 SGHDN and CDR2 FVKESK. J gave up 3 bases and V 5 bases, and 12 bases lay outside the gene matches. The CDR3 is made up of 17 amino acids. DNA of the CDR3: TGTGCCAGCAGCTACTCCACCGGGGGGTCCTACACCGGGGAGCTGTTTTTT. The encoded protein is CASSYSTGGSYTGELFF.

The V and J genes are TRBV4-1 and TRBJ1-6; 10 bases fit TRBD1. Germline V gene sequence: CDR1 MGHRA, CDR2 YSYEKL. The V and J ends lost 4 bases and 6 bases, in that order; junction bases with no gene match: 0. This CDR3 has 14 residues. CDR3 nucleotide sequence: TGCGCCAGCAGCCGGGACAGGGGTAATTCACCCCTCCACTTT. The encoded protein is CASSRDRGNSPLHF.

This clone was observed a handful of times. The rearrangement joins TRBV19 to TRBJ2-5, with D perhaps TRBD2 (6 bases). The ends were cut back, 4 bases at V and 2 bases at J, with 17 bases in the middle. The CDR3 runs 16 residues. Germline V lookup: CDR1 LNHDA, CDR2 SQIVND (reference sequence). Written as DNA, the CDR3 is TGTGCCAGTAGTAAGGGGACCGGGAGCGGACAAGAGACCCAGTACTTC. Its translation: CASSKGTGSGQETQYF.

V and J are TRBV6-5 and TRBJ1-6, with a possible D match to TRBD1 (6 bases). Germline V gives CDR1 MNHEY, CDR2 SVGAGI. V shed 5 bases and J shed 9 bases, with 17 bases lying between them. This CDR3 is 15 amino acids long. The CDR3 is CASSPGLGGSSPLHF. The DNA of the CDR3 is TGTGCCAGCAGTCCCGGACTAGGGGGTAGTTCACCCCTCCACTTT.

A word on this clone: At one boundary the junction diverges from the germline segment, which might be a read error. Here the CDR3 DNA reads TGTTCCAGCAGCTTGGGCTCAAATGAGCAGTTCTTC. Translation gives CSSSLGSNEQFF. The chain links TRBV7-9 to TRBJ2-1; D unclear. This CDR3 spans 12 amino acids. Germline V gene data show CDR1 as SEHNR and CDR2 as FQNEAQ (reference sequence).

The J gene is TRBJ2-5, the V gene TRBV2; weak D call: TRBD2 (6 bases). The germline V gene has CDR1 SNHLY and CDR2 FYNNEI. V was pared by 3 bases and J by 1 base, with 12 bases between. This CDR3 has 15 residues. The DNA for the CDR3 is TGTGCCAGCAGTGAGCTAGCGAGAACCCAAGAGACCCAGTACTTC. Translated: CASSELARTQETQYF.

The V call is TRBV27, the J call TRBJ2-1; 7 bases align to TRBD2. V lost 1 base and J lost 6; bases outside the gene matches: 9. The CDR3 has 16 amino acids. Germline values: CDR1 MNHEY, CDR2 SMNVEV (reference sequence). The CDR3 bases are TGTGCCAGCAGTTTATTGGCGGGAGCCGTAGCCAATGAGCAGTTCTTC. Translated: CASSLLAGAVANEQFF.

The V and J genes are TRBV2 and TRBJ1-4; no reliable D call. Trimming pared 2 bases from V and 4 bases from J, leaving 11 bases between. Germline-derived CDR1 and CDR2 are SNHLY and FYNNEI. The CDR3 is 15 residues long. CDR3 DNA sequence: TGTGCCAGCAGTGAAATGTTTAGAAGTAATGAAAAACTGTTTTTT. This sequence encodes CASSEMFRSNEKLFF. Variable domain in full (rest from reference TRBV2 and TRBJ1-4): EPEVTQTPSHQVTQMGQEVILRCVPISNHLYFYWYRQILGQKVEFLVSFYNNEISEKSEIFDDQFSVERPDGSNFTLKIRSTKLEDSAMYFCASSEMFRSNEKLFFGSGTQLSVL.

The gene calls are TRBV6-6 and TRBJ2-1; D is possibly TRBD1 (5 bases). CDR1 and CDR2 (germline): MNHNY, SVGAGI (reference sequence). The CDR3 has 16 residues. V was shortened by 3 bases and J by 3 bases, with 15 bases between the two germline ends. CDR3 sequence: CASSYSTGAHYNEQFF. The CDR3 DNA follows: TGTGCCAGCAGTTATAGCACAGGAGCTCACTACAATGAGCAGTTCTTC.

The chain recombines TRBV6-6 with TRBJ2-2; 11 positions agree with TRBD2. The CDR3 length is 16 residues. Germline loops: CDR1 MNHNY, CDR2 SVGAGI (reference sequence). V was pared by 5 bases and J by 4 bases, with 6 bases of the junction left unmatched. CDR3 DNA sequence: TGTGCCAGCAGTCCTTCCACTAGCGGGGGCACCGGGGAGCTGTTTTTT. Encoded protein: CASSPSTSGGTGELFF.

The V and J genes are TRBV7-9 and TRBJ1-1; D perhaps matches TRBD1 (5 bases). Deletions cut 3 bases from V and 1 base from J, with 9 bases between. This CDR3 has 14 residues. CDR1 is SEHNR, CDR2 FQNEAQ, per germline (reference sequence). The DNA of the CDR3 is TGTGCCAGCAGCTTTCCCAGGGCGAACACTGAAGCTTTCTTT. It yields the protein CASSFPRANTEAFF.

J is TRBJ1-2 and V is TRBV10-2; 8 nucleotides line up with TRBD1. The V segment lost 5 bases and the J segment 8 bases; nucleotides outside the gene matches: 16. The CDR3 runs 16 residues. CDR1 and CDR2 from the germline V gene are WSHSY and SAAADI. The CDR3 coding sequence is TGCGCCAGCAGTCTGGGACAGGTCGCCCCGGAATCCGGCTACACCTTC. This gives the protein CASSLGQVAPESGYTF.

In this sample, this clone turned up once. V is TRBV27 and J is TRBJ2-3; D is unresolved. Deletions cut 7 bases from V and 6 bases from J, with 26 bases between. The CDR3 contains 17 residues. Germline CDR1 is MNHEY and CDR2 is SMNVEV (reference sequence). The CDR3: CASMTVRGVTGRDTQYF. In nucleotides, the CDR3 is TGTGCCAGCATGACGGTCCGCGGCGTCACCGGTCGGGATACGCAGTATTTT.

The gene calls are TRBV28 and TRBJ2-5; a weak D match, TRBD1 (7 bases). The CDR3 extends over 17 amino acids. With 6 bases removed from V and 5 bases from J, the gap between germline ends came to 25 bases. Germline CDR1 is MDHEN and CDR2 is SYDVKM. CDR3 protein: CASSKLQGRGDSETQYF. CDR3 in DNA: TGTGCCAGCAGCAAGCTACAGGGCAGGGGGGATTCGGAGACCCAGTACTTC.

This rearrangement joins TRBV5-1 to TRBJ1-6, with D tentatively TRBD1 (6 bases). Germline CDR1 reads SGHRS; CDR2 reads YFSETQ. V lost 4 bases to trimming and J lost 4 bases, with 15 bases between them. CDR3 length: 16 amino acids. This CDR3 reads CASSLTQGLYNSPLHF. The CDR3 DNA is TGCGCCAGCAGCCTGACCCAGGGGTTATATAATTCACCCCTCCACTTT.

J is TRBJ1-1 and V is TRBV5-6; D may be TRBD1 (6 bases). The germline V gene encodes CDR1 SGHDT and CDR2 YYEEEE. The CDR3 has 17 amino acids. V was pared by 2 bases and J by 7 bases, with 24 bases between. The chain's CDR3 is CASSLLDLRGISSEAFF. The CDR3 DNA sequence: TGTGCCAGCAGCTTATTGGACCTGAGGGGGATAAGTAGTGAAGCTTTCTTT.